These 19 T cell receptor beta chains originate from one sample sequenced in a study of glioma-infiltrating T cells. Amplification of TCR alpha and beta CDR3 regions from RNA used iRepertoire nested multiplex PCR. TCRdb analysed the multiplex PCR reads with MiXCR anew, one entry per CDR3 protein. The top ten hold 20% of the sample, which has about 210,000 distinct CDR3 sequences, 25% to 35% seen once. Sample: glioma tissue, nonneoplastic brain tissue, or PBMCs (not recorded which). The receptors derive from a human donor with low-grade glioma or glioblastoma, undergoing nonglioma brain surgery, or in good health (not recorded which).

The rearrangement links TRBV11-2 to TRBJ2-3, with a weak D call TRBD2 (5 bases). V was pared by 1 base and J by 3 bases, with 20 bases between. There are 18 residues in the CDR3. Germline V gives CDR1 SGHAT, CDR2 FQNNGV. CDR3 sequence reads: CASSLAIRTPHGTDTQYF. CDR3 in DNA: TGTGCCAGCAGCTTAGCGATCCGGACTCCCCACGGAACAGATACGCAGTATTTT.

Many counts were recorded for this clonotype. The CDR3 loop is CASSTDRTGGNEQFF. The CDR3 bases are TGTGCCAGCAGCACCGACAGGACCGGCGGCAATGAGCAGTTCTTC. The chain joins TRBV6-1 to TRBJ2-1, with D perhaps TRBD1 (6 bases). The CDR3 sequence is 15 residues long. Between the trimmed V and J ends, which lost 6 bases and 6 bases, there was a span of 18 bases. Germline V gives CDR1 MNHNS, CDR2 SASEGT.

On this clonotype: A junction boundary mismatches the germline segment, possibly from a read error. CDR3 in amino acids: CTTSDFGQGETYNEQFF. The CDR3 DNA is TGTACCACCAGTGACTTCGGACAGGGGGAGACCTACAATGAGCAGTTCTTC. The J gene is TRBJ2-1, the V gene TRBV24-1, with 10 bases matching TRBD1. Germline assignment: CDR1 KGHDR and CDR2 SFDVKD. The CDR3 totals 17 residues.

This clonotype was found many times. The rearrangement uses TRBV20-1 and TRBJ2-1, with D possibly being TRBD2 (5 bases). The V end was cut by 2 bases, the J end by 0 bases, with 11 bases between. The germline gives CDR1 DFQATT, CDR2 SNEGSKA (reference sequence). This CDR3 region has 15 residues. This CDR3 reads CSARHTRGSYNEQFF. DNA for the CDR3: TGCAGTGCTAGACATACTAGAGGCTCCTACAATGAGCAGTTCTTC.

To note about this clonotype: A read error may explain this, as a much larger clone is one base away. CDR3 coding DNA: TGCAGCGTTGAGAAAGGCAGAGGCGTCGGAAACACCATATATTTT. Protein product: CSVEKGRGVGNTIYF. The chain recombines TRBV29-1 with TRBJ1-3; no reliable D call. Trimming left V 3 bases short and J 4 bases short, with 16 bases between. The CDR3 sequence is 15 residues long. Germline-derived CDR1 and CDR2 are SQVTM and ANQGSEA.

This clonotype was detected many times. The rearrangement links TRBV27 to TRBJ2-5, with 8 bases fitting TRBD2. Germline loops: CDR1 MNHEY, CDR2 SMNVEV (reference sequence). The CDR3 has 14 residues. After removal of 5 bases from V and 4 bases from J, the junction contained 6 bases not matched to a gene. The CDR3 reads CASSSVAGRETQYF. As DNA, the CDR3 is TGTGCCAGCAGTAGTGTAGCGGGGAGAGAGACCCAGTACTTC.

There are a few counts of this clonotype. This chain uses TRBV5-1 with TRBJ2-3; TRBD2 matches 8 bases. CDR1 is SGHRS, CDR2 YFSETQ, per germline. The CDR3 spans 14 residues. The V and J ends lost 6 bases and 6 bases, in that order; junction bases with no gene match: 9. The CDR3 spells CASMENPGGDTQYF. The CDR3 DNA sequence: TGCGCCAGCATGGAAAATCCGGGGGGGGATACGCAGTATTTT.

The chain recombines TRBV19 with TRBJ2-7; no clear D gene. The CDR3 consists of 14 residues. V shed 9 bases and J shed 4 bases, with 19 bases lying between them. Germline CDR1 is LNHDA and CDR2 is SQIVND (reference sequence). The CDR3 DNA is TGTGCCAGCAGAGACTTACCTTGGATATACGAGCAGTACTTC. This encodes CASRDLPWIYEQYF.

With regard to this clonotype: At one of its ends the junction is not consistent with the germline gene, which may arise from a read error. The genes are TRBV12-5 and TRBJ2-5, with a possible D match to TRBD2 (5 bases). The CDR3 extends over 13 amino acids. In germline, CDR1 is LGHNT, CDR2 FRNRAP. CDR3 loop: CASGSDSQETRYF. For the CDR3, the DNA is TGTGCTAGTGGTTCGGACTCCCAAGAGACCCGGTACTTC.

With regard to this clonotype: A much larger clone lies one base from this, so it may be a read error. DNA for the CDR3: TGTGCCAGCAGCCAAACCAAGAACACTGAAGCTTTCTTT. Encoded protein: CASSQTKNTEAFF. The V and J genes are TRBV14 and TRBJ1-1; no definite D call. The CDR3 spans 13 residues. Germline values: CDR1 SGHDN, CDR2 FVKESK. V was pared by 2 bases and J by 1 base, with 5 bases between.

CDR3: CASSVNPQGNSNQPQHF. CDR3 coding DNA: TGTGCCAGTAGTGTTAACCCCCAGGGGAATAGCAATCAGCCCCAGCATTTT. The rearrangement joins TRBV19 to TRBJ1-5, with D possibly TRBD1 on 6 matching bases. The ends were cut back, 5 bases at V and 0 bases at J, with 17 bases in the middle. In germline, CDR1 is LNHDA, CDR2 SQIVND (reference sequence). This CDR3 contains 17 residues.

As regards this clonotype: A much larger clone lies one base from this, so it may be a read error. CDR3 DNA sequence: TGTGCCAGCGAGGGAGGTGGTCTCTGGGCCTACGAGCAGTACTTC. As protein: CASEGGGLWAYEQYF. The genes are TRBV7-2 and TRBJ2-7; D is perhaps TRBD2 (6 bases). Germline lookup yields CDR1 SGHTA and CDR2 FQGNSA. V was clipped by 8 bases and J by 2 bases, with 19 bases between them. The CDR3 length is 15 residues.

The gene calls are TRBV19 and TRBJ2-7, with 9 bases identical to TRBD2. The J call is doubtful: the DNA matches TRBJ2-1 better. In germline, CDR1 is LNHDA, CDR2 SQIVND (reference sequence). CDR3 length equals 15 residues. The CDR3 sequence: CASSPQAGGSYEQFF. CDR3 nucleotide sequence: TGTGCCAGTAGTCCACAAGCGGGAGGATCCTACGAGCAGTTCTTC.

In this sample, this clonotype turned up many times. The chain combines TRBV7-2 with TRBJ1-3; 8 bases map to TRBD1. The CDR3 has 13 residues. Germline CDR1 and CDR2: SGHTA and FQGNSA. Trimming removed 3 bases from V and 8 bases from J; junction bases left unmatched: 3. The CDR3 loop is CASSFRGQDTIYF. CDR3 nucleotide sequence: TGTGCCAGCAGCTTCAGGGGGCAGGACACCATATATTTT.

This chain joins TRBV5-4 and TRBJ2-3, with unresolved D. The CDR3 loop spans 15 amino acids. Germline lookup yields CDR1 SGHNT and CDR2 YYREEE (reference sequence). The V and J ends lost 0 bases and 3 bases respectively, with 11 bases between them. The CDR3 DNA reads as TGTGCCAGCAGCTTGGCTATAGGGTGGACAGATACGCAGTATTTT. Translation: CASSLAIGWTDTQYF.

This clonotype was found many times. This chain connects TRBV7-2 to TRBJ2-5, with 8 bases matching TRBD1. Germline-derived CDR1 and CDR2 are SGHTA and FQGNSA. This CDR3 region has 16 residues. V shed 3 bases, J shed 8 bases, and the junction held 14 bases outside the gene matches. The DNA of the CDR3 is TGTGCCAGCAGCTTCCCAAAGGGACAGGAGAAGAGAACCCAGTACTTC. It is translated as CASSFPKGQEKRTQYF.

Comment on this clonotype: This sequence may be a read error, since a much larger clone differs from it by one base. This chain connects TRBV4-1 to TRBJ2-1; possibly TRBD2 for D (6 bases). The J call may be incorrect, as the DNA end agrees better with TRBJ2-7. CDR3 size: 16 residues. From germline, CDR1 is MGHRA and CDR2 YSYEKL. CDR3 region: CASSQGLGSPYNEQYF. The CDR3 DNA follows: TGCGCCAGCAGCCAAGGTCTCGGGAGCCCCTACAATGAGCAGTACTTC.

This clonotype was counted only a few times. V and J are TRBV5-1 and TRBJ2-5; possible D gene TRBD2, 6 bases. This CDR3 spans 15 amino acids. Trimming removed 0 bases from V and 5 bases from J, with 14 bases in between. The germline CDR1 and CDR2 sequences are SGHRS and YFSETQ. The CDR3 region has the DNA TGCGCCAGCAGCTTGGTGGCAGCCCGGGAGGAGACCCAGTACTTC. This gives the protein CASSLVAAREETQYF.

Ten or more counts support this clonotype. The chain links TRBV3-1 to TRBJ1-2, with TRBD1 matching over 9 bases. Trimming at V came to 4 bases and at J to 8 bases, leaving 17 bases not matched to a gene. Germline V gene lookup returns CDR1 LGHDT and CDR2 YNNKEL (reference sequence). The CDR3 runs 17 residues. The CDR3 DNA is TGTGCCAGCAGCCTACAGGGGGCGATGGGCGGTGTAAGCGGCTACACCTTC. The encoded protein is CASSLQGAMGGVSGYTF.